These T cell receptor beta chains were read from a single sample in a study of identical twins. Each CDR3 protein is one row after TCRdb ran MiXCR on the 5' RACE reads. Here the sample spans more than 650,000 distinct CDR3 sequences, 6% to 6.5% being singletons. Sequencing was performed on naive T cells sorted from blood. All receptors come from a man between 18 and 35 years old in good health. Both conserved end residues are part of each CDR3. A D gene is named only where the DNA matches it firmly. The size field is filled for only some rows; it gives once, few, many or a size class.

cdr3_aa	cdr3_nt	clone_size	d_call	v_call	j_call
CASSLDPLNGYGYTF	TGCGCCAGCAGCTTGGATCCCCTAAACGGCTATGGCTACACCTTC	-	-	TRBV5-1	TRBJ1-2
CASSATGTGGEKLFF	TGTGCCAGCAGCGCAACCGGGACAGGGGGAGAAAAACTGTTTTTT	many	TRBD1	TRBV7-9	TRBJ1-4
CSARPYPTGWANTGELFF	TGCAGTGCTAGACCGTACCCGACAGGATGGGCAAATACCGGGGAGCTGTTTTTT	few	-	TRBV20-1	TRBJ2-2
CASSSDRANYGYTF	TGTGCCAGCAGCTCGGACAGAGCTAACTATGGCTACACCTTC	many	-	TRBV5-5	TRBJ1-2
CASSLRQYGYTF	TGTGCCAGCAGTCTTCGACAGTATGGCTACACCTTC	many	-	TRBV12-3/TRBV12-4	TRBJ1-2
CASSGRESSYNEQFF	TGTGCCAGTAGCGGGAGGGAAAGCTCCTACAATGAGCAGTTCTTC	many	TRBD2	TRBV12-3/TRBV12-4	TRBJ2-1
CSGAGTGVNEQFF	TGCAGCGGCGCCGGGACAGGGGTCAATGAGCAGTTCTTC	few	TRBD1	TRBV29-1	TRBJ2-1
CASSERPRVQEKLFF	TGTGCCAGCAGTGAACGTCCGAGGGTGCAAGAAAAACTGTTTTTT	few	-	TRBV6-1	TRBJ1-4
CAWSVPGTTNTGELFF	TGTGCCTGGAGTGTACCTGGGACTACGAACACCGGGGAGCTGTTTTTT	few	TRBD2	TRBV30	TRBJ2-2
CATFEQTLAGDSYEQYF	TGTGCCACCTTTGAACAGACCCTAGCGGGAGATTCCTACGAGCAGTACTTC	many	TRBD2	TRBV28	TRBJ2-7
CATTDGSSYNEQFF	TGTGCCACGACAGACGGGAGCTCCTACAATGAGCAGTTCTTC	many	-	TRBV15	TRBJ2-1
CASSYWGGNEKLFF	TGTGCCAGCAGTTACTGGGGGGGAAATGAAAAACTGTTTTTT	-	-	TRBV6-5	TRBJ1-4
CASSLDGTAKNIQYF	TGCGCCAGCAGCTTGGATGGGACAGCCAAAAACATTCAGTACTTC	many	-	TRBV5-1	TRBJ2-4
CASNPVPNQPQHF	TGTGCCAGCAATCCGGTTCCGAATCAGCCCCAGCATTTT	few	-	TRBV2	TRBJ1-5
CASSLRDSYNSPLHF	TGTGCCAGCAGCTTAAGGGACAGCTATAATTCACCCCTCCACTTT	-	TRBD1	TRBV7-8	TRBJ1-6
CSAAGSSGNDNEQFF	TGCAGTGCCGCCGGATCTAGCGGGAACGACAATGAGCAGTTCTTC	many	TRBD2	TRBV20-1	TRBJ2-1
CASSLGLTRFSGELFF	TGTGCCAGCAGCTTGGGCTTAACTCGGTTCTCCGGGGAGCTGTTTTTT	many	-	TRBV7-3	TRBJ2-2
CASGLGGRNEQFF	TGTGCCAGCGGGCTAGGGGGAAGGAATGAGCAGTTCTTC	few	-	TRBV7-3	TRBJ2-1
CASSIREFGTGELFF	TGCGCCAGCAGCATACGGGAGTTTGGCACCGGGGAGCTGTTTTTT	-	-	TRBV5-1	TRBJ2-2
CSARGLAGVGEQYF	TGCAGTGCTAGAGGATTAGCGGGAGTTGGCGAGCAGTACTTC	many	TRBD2	TRBV20-1	TRBJ2-7
CASSLALGPLAKNIQYF	TGTGCCAGCAGCTTAGCCTTGGGACCCCTAGCCAAAAACATTCAGTACTTC	few	-	TRBV7-9	TRBJ2-4
CASRTSFLETQYF	TGCGCCAGCAGGACTAGCTTCTTGGAGACCCAGTACTTC	-	TRBD2	TRBV5-1	TRBJ2-5
CASSALYEQYF	TGTGCCAGCAGCGCCCTCTACGAGCAGTACTTC	few	-	TRBV7-2	TRBJ2-7
CASSSGAGHVVTDTQYF	TGTGCCAGCAGCTCGGGTGCGGGACATGTAGTCACAGATACGCAGTATTTT	many	-	TRBV5-8	TRBJ2-3
CASRGLRGGAGELFF	TGTGCCAGCAGAGGACTCCGTGGGGGAGCCGGGGAGCTGTTTTTT	many	-	TRBV6-1	TRBJ2-2
CASSLSRAGQPQHF	TGTGCCAGCAGTTTAAGCAGGGCAGGGCAGCCCCAGCATTTT	many	-	TRBV12-3/TRBV12-4	TRBJ1-5
CASSYGLIRGGEQYF	TGTGCCAGCAGTTACGGGCTTATAAGGGGCGGCGAGCAGTACTTC	many	-	TRBV6-2/TRBV6-3	TRBJ2-7
CSARPQLAYEQYF	TGCAGTGCTCGGCCCCAACTAGCCTACGAGCAGTACTTC	many	-	TRBV20-1	TRBJ2-7
CASSIRDGDTGELFF	TGTGCCAGCAGTATCCGGGACGGTGACACCGGGGAGCTGTTTTTT	many	-	TRBV12-3/TRBV12-4	TRBJ2-2
CASSLRPRFASSTDTQYF	TGTGCCAGCAGCCTTCGCCCCAGGTTTGCTTCTAGCACAGATACGCAGTATTTT	many	-	TRBV11-2	TRBJ2-3
CASSTHTKAEQFF	TGTGCCAGCAGTACTCATACAAAGGCCGAGCAGTTCTTC	many	-	TRBV21-1	TRBJ2-1
CASRRQAGELFF	TGTGCCAGCAGGCGACAGGCCGGGGAGCTGTTTTTT	few	-	TRBV6-5	TRBJ2-2
CSAIGTSGIPKETQYF	TGCAGTGCTATAGGGACTAGCGGGATCCCCAAAGAGACCCAGTACTTC	-	TRBD2	TRBV20-1	TRBJ2-5
CASLGLAGAEQFF	TGTGCCAGCCTGGGACTAGCGGGGGCCGAGCAGTTCTTC	few	TRBD2	TRBV19	TRBJ2-1
CASSVWGSYEQYF	TGTGCCAGCAGTGTATGGGGCTCCTACGAGCAGTACTTC	-	-	TRBV25-1	TRBJ2-7
CSQKQGGTGETQYF	TGCAGTCAGAAACAGGGAGGGACGGGGGAGACCCAGTACTTC	-	-	TRBV29-1	TRBJ2-5
CASSRPGGNNEKLFF	TGTGCCAGCTCTCGTCCAGGGGGAAATAATGAAAAACTGTTTTTT	few	TRBD1	TRBV18	TRBJ1-4
CASSPPALGSGANVLTF	TGTGCCAGCTCACCACCGGCCCTAGGTAGCGGGGCCAACGTCCTGACTTTC	-	-	TRBV18	TRBJ2-6
CASSSLLAGYGYTF	TGTGCCAGCAGTTCCCTTCTGGCGGGCTATGGCTACACCTTC	many	-	TRBV6-5	TRBJ1-2
CAWSVRSYNEQFF	TGTGCCTGGAGTGTACGATCCTACAATGAGCAGTTCTTC	many	-	TRBV30	TRBJ2-1
CASSYRDRSSYEQYF	TGTGCCAGCAGTTACCGTGACAGGTCCTCCTACGAGCAGTACTTC	many	-	TRBV6-5	TRBJ2-7
CASSLEAGGAYEQYF	TGTGCCAGCAGCTTAGAAGCGGGAGGGGCCTACGAGCAGTACTTC	many	TRBD2	TRBV7-8	TRBJ2-7
CASSTPGRSSYNEQFF	TGTGCCAGCAGTACCCCGGGACGGAGCTCCTACAATGAGCAGTTCTTC	many	-	TRBV5-4	TRBJ2-1
CASSLVLAEETQYF	TGCGCCAGCAGCTTGGTTCTAGCGGAAGAGACCCAGTACTTC	many	TRBD2	TRBV5-1	TRBJ2-5
CASSHRGDSPLHF	TGTGCCAGCAGCCACAGGGGGGATTCACCCCTCCACTTT	few	TRBD1	TRBV4-2	TRBJ1-6
CASSSSDSSGKTQYF	TGTGCCTCCTCAAGTTCTGACTCCTCCGGGAAGACCCAGTACTTC	many	-	TRBV10-3	TRBJ2-5
CASSRKGQGGYNEQFF	TGTGCCAGCAGCCGGAAGGGACAGGGTGGTTACAATGAGCAGTTCTTC	-	TRBD1	TRBV25-1	TRBJ2-1
CASSNRGLTDTQYF	TGTGCCAGCAGTAACAGGGGGCTCACAGATACGCAGTATTTT	-	TRBD1	TRBV25-1	TRBJ2-3
CASSLESTSYNEQFF	TGCGCCAGCAGCTTGGAGTCGACTAGTTACAATGAGCAGTTCTTC	-	-	TRBV5-1	TRBJ2-1
CASSHRDRTSYEQYF	TGTGCCAGCAGTCACCGGGACAGAACCTCCTACGAGCAGTACTTC	few	TRBD1	TRBV27	TRBJ2-7
CASSFWTFPGTGELFF	TGCGCCAGCAGCTTCTGGACCTTCCCGGGGACCGGGGAGCTGTTTTTT	few	-	TRBV5-1	TRBJ2-2
CASSWDPSGGREQYF	TGCGCCAGCAGCTGGGACCCTAGCGGAGGAAGGGAGCAGTACTTC	many	TRBD2	TRBV5-1	TRBJ2-7
CASTFGQGYEQFF	TGTGCCAGCACCTTCGGACAGGGATATGAGCAGTTCTTC	few	TRBD1	TRBV27	TRBJ2-1
CASSLGGGWGDEQFF	TGTGCCAGCAGCTTAGGAGGGGGTTGGGGTGATGAGCAGTTCTTC	-	-	TRBV7-6	TRBJ2-1
CSARAGAKTEAFF	TGCAGTGCTAGAGCAGGGGCGAAGACTGAAGCTTTCTTT	many	-	TRBV20-1	TRBJ1-1
CASSVGSLNQPQHF	TGTGCCAGCAGCGTAGGGAGTCTCAATCAGCCCCAGCATTTT	many	-	TRBV9	TRBJ1-5
CAWSVGWDSALHF	TGTGCCTGGAGTGTAGGATGGGACAGTGCCCTCCACTTT	few	TRBD1	TRBV30	TRBJ1-6
CASSQLLGQGLYEQYF	TGTGCCAGCAGCCAATTACTGGGACAGGGATTATACGAGCAGTACTTC	-	TRBD1	TRBV3-1	TRBJ2-7
CASPTEGTETQYF	TGTGCCAGCCCCACGGAGGGGACAGAGACCCAGTACTTC	-	-	TRBV6-1	TRBJ2-5